Below, 20 T cell receptor beta chains from the same sample are listed, as sequenced in a study of early T cells in non-severe SARS-CoV-2 infection. TCRdb itself ran the 5' RACE reads through MiXCR, one entry per CDR3 protein. Of roughly 61,000 distinct CDR3 sequences detected, approximately 13% appear once; the ten largest clones hold about 10%. The material sequenced was whole blood, taken at baseline. The receptors shown here come from an adult who was a healthcare worker with PCR-confirmed SARS-CoV-2 infection or an uninfected control (not recorded which).

This clonotype was recorded at least ten times. The chain combines TRBV20-1 with TRBJ2-7, with D perhaps TRBD1 (7 bases). Trimming stripped 5 bases from V and 0 bases from J, with 17 bases between. CDR3 length: 15 residues. In germline, CDR1 is DFQATT, CDR2 SNEGSKA (reference sequence). CDR3 protein: CSAGDSGGASYEQYF. Here the CDR3 DNA reads TGCAGTGCTGGGGACAGCGGCGGGGCCTCCTACGAGCAGTACTTC.

In this sample, this clonotype turned up a few times. V usage is TRBV5-4 and J usage is TRBJ1-2; unclear D gene. The CDR3 runs to 14 residues. The V gene's germline CDR1 is SGHNT and CDR2 YYREEE (reference sequence). Trimming removed 3 bases from V and 0 bases from J, with 9 bases in between. In DNA, the CDR3 is TGTGCCAGCAGCTCCGGTGGTACTAACTATGGCTACACCTTC. It yields the protein CASSSGGTNYGYTF. The full variable domain, rest sourced from reference TRBV5-4 and TRBJ1-2, is ETGVTQSPTHLIKTRGQQVTLRCSSQSGHNTVSWYQQALGQGPQFIFQYYREEENGRGNFPPRFSGLQFPNYSSELNVNALELDDSALYLCASSSGGTNYGYTFGSGTRLTVV.

This clonotype has only a few counts. The chain carries TRBV5-1 and TRBJ2-5; D remains unclear. The length of the CDR3 is 16 residues. V gave up 0 bases and J gave up 2 bases, with 14 bases separating them. Germline CDR1 reads SGHRS; CDR2 reads YFSETQ. Here the CDR3 DNA reads TGCGCCAGCAGCTTGGAAGTAGTCGGTCGGCAAGAGACCCAGTACTTC. It translates to CASSLEVVGRQETQYF.

The V call is TRBV3-1, the J call TRBJ2-7, with 7 nucleotides matching TRBD1. CDR3 length equals 15 residues. Trimming removed 1 base from V and 5 bases from J; junction bases left unmatched: 8. CDR1 is LGHDT and CDR2 is YNNKEL in the germline V gene (reference sequence). DNA for the CDR3: TGTGCCAGCAGCCAAGTTTCAGGGGGACCGGACGAGCAGTACTTC. It specifies CASSQVSGGPDEQYF.

This clonotype occurred many times. The chain joins TRBV6-2 or TRBV6-3 to TRBJ2-7, with a tentative D call TRBD1 (5 bases). Germline V gene sequence: CDR1 MNHEY, CDR2 SVGEGT. This CDR3 is 12 amino acids long. Trimming left V 7 bases short and J 7 bases short, with 14 bases between. CDR3 sequence: CASKSGLSEQYF. The CDR3 nucleotides read TGTGCCAGCAAATCAGGGTTGAGTGAGCAGTACTTC.

Only a few counts were recorded for this clonotype. J is TRBJ2-2 and V is TRBV19, with a tentative D call TRBD2 (5 bases). CDR3 size: 12 residues. CDR1 and CDR2 (germline): LNHDA, SQIVND (reference sequence). The germline V and J ends were trimmed by 2 bases and 8 bases, with 6 bases remaining between them. CDR3: CASSIRRGELFF. The CDR3 bases are TGTGCCAGTAGTATAAGGAGGGGGGAGCTGTTTTTT. Complete variable domain (other parts from reference TRBV19 and TRBJ2-2): DGGITQSPKYLFRKEGQNVTLSCEQNLNHDAMYWYRQDPGQGLRLIYYSQIVNDFQKGDIAEGYSVSREKKESFPLTVTSAQKNPTAFYLCASSIRRGELFFGEGSRLTVL.

This clonotype was found a few times. The V call is TRBV9, the J call TRBJ2-4, with D perhaps given as TRBD1 or TRBD2 (6 bases each). Trimming cost V 3 bases and J 1 base, with 17 bases left between them. Germline V CDR1 and CDR2: SGDLS, YYNGEE. This CDR3 is built from 17 residues. CDR3: CASSAEGHPDAKNIQYF. CDR3 bases: TGTGCCAGCAGCGCGGAGGGACACCCGGACGCCAAAAACATTCAGTACTTC.

V is TRBV7-8 and J is TRBJ2-1; 9 bases line up with TRBD2. This CDR3 comprises 15 residues. Germline lookup yields CDR1 SGHVS and CDR2 FQNEAQ. V dropped 4 bases and J dropped 4; count of bases not matched to a gene: 5. CDR3: CASSSVAGVYNEQFF. The CDR3, as DNA: TGTGCCAGCAGCTCGGTAGCGGGAGTTTACAATGAGCAGTTCTTC.

This clonotype has a handful of counts. This chain uses TRBV5-1 with TRBJ2-3, with a tentative D call TRBD1 (6 bases). The V gene's germline CDR1 is SGHRS and CDR2 YFSETQ. This CDR3 is 16 amino acids long. V lost 3 bases and J lost 2, with 16 bases in between. The CDR3 DNA reads TGCGCCAGCAGCTCCATAGGGGGACCGACCACAGATACGCAGTATTTT. Amino acid sequence: CASSSIGGPTTDTQYF.

V and J are TRBV24-1 and TRBJ2-1; D gene ambiguous. Looked up from germline, CDR1 is KGHDR and CDR2 is SFDVKD. Trimming cost V 10 bases and J 10 bases, with 19 bases left between them. The CDR3 sequence is 13 residues long. CDR3 nucleotides: TGTGCCACTTCCGGACCGTCGCTAGGGGAGCAGTTCTTC. Its protein is CATSGPSLGEQFF.

This clonotype was seen only a few times. This sequence joins TRBV7-2 and TRBJ2-3; D perhaps matches TRBD1 (5 bases). The CDR3 is made up of 12 amino acids. The germline gives CDR1 SGHTA, CDR2 FQGNSA. V was pared by 3 bases and J by 4 bases, with 5 bases between. CDR3 amino acids: CASSLGPDTQYF. The CDR3 nucleotides read TGTGCCAGCAGCTTGGGGCCAGATACGCAGTATTTT.

This rearrangement joins TRBV9 to TRBJ2-3; TRBD2 agrees at 7 bases. Germline trimming cut 0 bases from V and 0 bases from J; bases unmatched to any gene: 4. The CDR3 is made up of 16 amino acids. The germline V gene has CDR1 SGDLS and CDR2 YYNGEE. The DNA of the CDR3 is TGTGCCAGCAGCGTAGGGGCTAGCGGAAGCACAGATACGCAGTATTTT. Its protein is CASSVGASGSTDTQYF.

This chain connects TRBV5-4 to TRBJ1-6; D unclear. Germline values: CDR1 SGHNT, CDR2 YYREEE (reference sequence). The CDR3 extends over 14 amino acids. Deletions cut 4 bases from V and 8 bases from J, with 13 bases between. The CDR3, as DNA: TGTGCCAGCAGCCCCTTTCGCGGTGATTCACCCCTCCACTTT. Translated, it gives CASSPFRGDSPLHF.

This clonotype was counted a few times. V and J are TRBV2 and TRBJ2-1; 9 nucleotides line up with TRBD2. The V segment lost 6 bases and the J segment 4 bases; nucleotides outside the gene matches: 7. Germline-derived CDR1 and CDR2 are SNHLY and FYNNEI. The CDR3 has 15 amino acids. The CDR3 sequence: CASSLSSGKYNEQFF. Written as DNA, the CDR3 is TGTGCCAGCAGCCTTTCTAGCGGGAAGTACAATGAGCAGTTCTTC.

This clonotype has more than one count but fewer than ten. This chain connects TRBV30 to TRBJ1-3; D uncertain. CDR1 is GTSNPN, CDR2 SVGIG, per germline (reference sequence). Deletions cut 4 bases from V and 4 bases from J, with 5 bases between. This CDR3 has 11 residues. This CDR3 is CAWKRGNTIYF. CDR3 DNA: TGTGCCTGGAAGAGGGGAAACACCATATATTTT.

The chain joins TRBV20-1 to TRBJ2-7; TRBD1 or TRBD2 may be the D gene (5 bases each). The germline gives CDR1 DFQATT, CDR2 SNEGSKA (reference sequence). The CDR3 covers 13 residues. Deletions cut 5 bases from V and 4 bases from J, with 15 bases between. The CDR3 protein is CSARGGRPYEQYF. In nucleotides, the CDR3 is TGCAGTGCTCGGGGCGGTAGGCCTTACGAGCAGTACTTC.

The V call is TRBV20-1, the J call TRBJ2-7, with D perhaps matching TRBD1 (5 bases). Trimming took off 6 bases at V and 5 bases at J, with 20 bases between the two ends. The CDR3 contains 14 residues. Germline assignment: CDR1 DFQATT and CDR2 SNEGSKA (reference sequence). The CDR3 region is CSAPGAVLRHEQYF. In nucleotides, the CDR3 is TGCAGTGCCCCTGGGGCCGTTCTACGGCACGAGCAGTACTTC.

The V call is TRBV7-8, the J call TRBJ2-5; D call uncertain. Trimming took 1 base from V and 5 from J, leaving 5 bases between them. The CDR3 loop spans 12 amino acids. In germline, CDR1 is SGHVS, CDR2 FQNEAQ. CDR3 amino acids: CASSLERETQYF. The CDR3 region has the DNA TGTGCCAGCAGCTTAGAAAGGGAGACCCAGTACTTC.

This clonotype was picked up a small number of times. DNA for the CDR3: TGTGCCAGCAGCCAGGGAGTGAATGAAAAACTGTTTTTT. Protein product: CASSQGVNEKLFF. The chain links TRBV14 to TRBJ1-4; D ambiguous. The CDR3 runs 13 residues. Germline-derived CDR1 and CDR2 are SGHDN and FVKESK. V shed 3 bases and J shed 5 bases, with 7 bases lying between them.

The rearrangement joins TRBV20-1 to TRBJ1-2, with TRBD1 matching 8 bases. The length of the CDR3 is 16 residues. V trimming: 8 bases; J trimming: 3 bases; junction bases outside the gene matches: 17. Germline V lookup: CDR1 DFQATT, CDR2 SNEGSKA (reference sequence). In DNA, the CDR3 is TGCAGTACACACTCCGGGACAGGAACCTTTTACTATGGCTACACCTTC. Protein product: CSTHSGTGTFYYGYTF.